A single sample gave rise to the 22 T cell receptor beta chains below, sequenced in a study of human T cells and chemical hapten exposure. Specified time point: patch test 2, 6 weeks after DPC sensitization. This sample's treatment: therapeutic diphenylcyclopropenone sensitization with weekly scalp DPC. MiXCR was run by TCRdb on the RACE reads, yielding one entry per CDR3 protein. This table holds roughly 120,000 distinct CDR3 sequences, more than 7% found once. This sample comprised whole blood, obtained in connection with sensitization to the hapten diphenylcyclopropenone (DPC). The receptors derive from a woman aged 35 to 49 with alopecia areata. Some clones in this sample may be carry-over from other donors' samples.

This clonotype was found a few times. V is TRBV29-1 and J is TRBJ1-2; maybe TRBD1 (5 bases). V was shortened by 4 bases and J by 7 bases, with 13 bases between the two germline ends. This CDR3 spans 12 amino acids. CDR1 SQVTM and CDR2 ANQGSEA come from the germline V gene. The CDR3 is CSVAGLRSGYTF. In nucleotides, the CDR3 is TGCAGCGTTGCAGGGTTACGGAGTGGCTACACCTTC.

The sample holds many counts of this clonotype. The CDR3 region is CASSYSGQLSNQPQHF. CDR3 nucleotides: TGTGCCAGCAGTTACTCCGGACAGCTAAGCAATCAGCCCCAGCATTTT. The gene calls are TRBV6-2 or TRBV6-3 and TRBJ1-5; maybe TRBD1 (6 bases). CDR1 and CDR2 from the germline V gene are MNHEY and SVGEGT. Between the trimmed V and J ends, which lost 0 bases and 1 base, there was a span of 10 bases. The CDR3 is made up of 16 amino acids.

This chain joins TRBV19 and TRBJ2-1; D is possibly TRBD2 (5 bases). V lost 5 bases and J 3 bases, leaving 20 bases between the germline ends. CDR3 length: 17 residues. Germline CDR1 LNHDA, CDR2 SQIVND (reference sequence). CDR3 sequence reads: CASSHAGVLLLYNEQFF. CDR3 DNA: TGTGCCAGTAGTCATGCCGGGGTCCTTCTCCTCTACAATGAGCAGTTCTTC.

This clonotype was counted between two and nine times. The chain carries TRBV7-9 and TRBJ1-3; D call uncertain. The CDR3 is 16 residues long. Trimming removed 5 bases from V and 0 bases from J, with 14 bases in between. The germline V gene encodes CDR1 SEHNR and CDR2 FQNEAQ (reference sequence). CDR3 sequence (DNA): TGTGCCAGCAGCCCCCGTGCGGATAGCTCTGGAAACACCATATATTTT. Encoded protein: CASSPRADSSGNTIYF.

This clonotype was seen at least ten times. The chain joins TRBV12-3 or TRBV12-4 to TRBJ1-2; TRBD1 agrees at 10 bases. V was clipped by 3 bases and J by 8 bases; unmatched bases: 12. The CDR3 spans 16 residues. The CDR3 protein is CASSFGLTGGVGGYTF. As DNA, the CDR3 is TGTGCCAGCAGTTTCGGTCTGACAGGGGGCGTCGGAGGCTACACCTTC.

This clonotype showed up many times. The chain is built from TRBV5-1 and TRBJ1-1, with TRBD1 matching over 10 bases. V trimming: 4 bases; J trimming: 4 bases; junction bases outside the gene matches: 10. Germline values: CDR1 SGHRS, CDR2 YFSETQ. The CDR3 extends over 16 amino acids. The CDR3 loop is CASSVTGTGEGTEAFF. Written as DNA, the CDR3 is TGCGCCAGCAGCGTAACCGGGACAGGGGAAGGCACTGAAGCTTTCTTT.

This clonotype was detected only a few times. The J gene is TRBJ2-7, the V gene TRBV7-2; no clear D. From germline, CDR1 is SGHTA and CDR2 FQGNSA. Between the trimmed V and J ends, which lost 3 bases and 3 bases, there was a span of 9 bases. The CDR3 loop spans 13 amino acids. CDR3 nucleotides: TGTGCCAGCAGCTTGGCCAAGGGCTACGAGCAGTACTTC. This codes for CASSLAKGYEQYF.

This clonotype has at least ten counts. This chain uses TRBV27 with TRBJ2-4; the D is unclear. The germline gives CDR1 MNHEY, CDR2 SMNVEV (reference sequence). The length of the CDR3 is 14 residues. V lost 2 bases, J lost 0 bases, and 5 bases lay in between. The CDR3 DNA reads TGTGCCAGCAGTTTAGGTATAGCCAAAAACATTCAGTACTTC. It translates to CASSLGIAKNIQYF.

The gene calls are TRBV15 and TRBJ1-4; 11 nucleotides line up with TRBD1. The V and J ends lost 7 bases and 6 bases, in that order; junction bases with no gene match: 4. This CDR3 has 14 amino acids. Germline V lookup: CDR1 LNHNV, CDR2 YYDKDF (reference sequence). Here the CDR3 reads CATTRDRGYEKLFF. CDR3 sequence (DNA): TGTGCCACCACACGGGACAGGGGGTATGAAAAACTGTTTTTT.

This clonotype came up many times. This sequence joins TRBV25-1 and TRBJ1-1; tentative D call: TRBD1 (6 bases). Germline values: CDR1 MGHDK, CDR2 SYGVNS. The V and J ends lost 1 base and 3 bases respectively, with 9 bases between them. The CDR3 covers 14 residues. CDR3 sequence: CASSEWNRDTEAFF. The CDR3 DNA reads TGTGCCAGCAGTGAATGGAACAGGGACACTGAAGCTTTCTTT.

CDR3: CAITRTGSFYEQYF. The CDR3 bases are TGTGCCATCACTCGTACAGGGTCCTTCTACGAGCAGTACTTC. The genes are TRBV10-3 and TRBJ2-7; a possible D gene is TRBD1 (6 bases). The CDR3 has 14 residues. Looked up from germline, CDR1 is ENHRY and CDR2 is SYGVKD. V lost 7 bases and J lost 3, with 16 bases in between.

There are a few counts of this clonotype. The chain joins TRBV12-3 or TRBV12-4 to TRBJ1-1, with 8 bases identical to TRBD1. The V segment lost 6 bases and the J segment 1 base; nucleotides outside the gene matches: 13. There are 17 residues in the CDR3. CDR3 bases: TGTGCCAGCAGGCTCTCAGGGGGCTACGTAGGGAACACTGAAGCTTTCTTT. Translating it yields CASRLSGGYVGNTEAFF.

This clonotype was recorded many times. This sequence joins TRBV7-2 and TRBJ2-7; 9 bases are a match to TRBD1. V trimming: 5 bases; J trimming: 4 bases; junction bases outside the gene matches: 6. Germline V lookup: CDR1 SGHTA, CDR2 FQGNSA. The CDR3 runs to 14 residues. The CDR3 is CASSPTGGPYEQYF. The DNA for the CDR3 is TGTGCCAGCAGCCCCACAGGGGGCCCGTACGAGCAGTACTTC.

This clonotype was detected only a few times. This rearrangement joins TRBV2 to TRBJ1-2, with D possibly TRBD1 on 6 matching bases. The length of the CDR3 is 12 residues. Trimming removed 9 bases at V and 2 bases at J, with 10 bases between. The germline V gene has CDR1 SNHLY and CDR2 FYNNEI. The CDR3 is CARPGTNYGYTF. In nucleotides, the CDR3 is TGTGCCAGGCCCGGGACAAACTATGGCTACACCTTC.

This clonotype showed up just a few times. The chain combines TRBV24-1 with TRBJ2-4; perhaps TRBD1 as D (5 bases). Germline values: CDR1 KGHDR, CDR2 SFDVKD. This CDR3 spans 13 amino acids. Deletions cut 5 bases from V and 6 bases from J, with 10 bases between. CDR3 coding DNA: TGTGCCACCAGTGGGCAGGGTGGAAACATTCAGTACTTC. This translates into CATSGQGGNIQYF.

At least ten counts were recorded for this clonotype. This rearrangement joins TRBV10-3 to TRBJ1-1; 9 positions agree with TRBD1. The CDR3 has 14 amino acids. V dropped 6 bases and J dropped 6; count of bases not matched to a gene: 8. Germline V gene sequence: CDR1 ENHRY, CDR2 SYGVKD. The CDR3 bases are TGTGCCATCAGAGAACAGGGGGCAAGGGCTGAAGCTTTCTTT. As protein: CAIREQGARAEAFF.

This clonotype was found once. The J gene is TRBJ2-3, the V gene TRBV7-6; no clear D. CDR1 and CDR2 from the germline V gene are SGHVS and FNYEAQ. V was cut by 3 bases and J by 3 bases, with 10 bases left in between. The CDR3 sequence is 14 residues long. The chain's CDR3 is CASSFQASTDTQYF. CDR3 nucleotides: TGTGCCAGCAGCTTTCAAGCGAGTACAGATACGCAGTATTTT.

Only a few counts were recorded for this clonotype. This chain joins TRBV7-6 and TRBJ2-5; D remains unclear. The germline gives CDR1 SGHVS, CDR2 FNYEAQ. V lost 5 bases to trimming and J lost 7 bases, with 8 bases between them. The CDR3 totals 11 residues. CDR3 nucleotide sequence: TGTGCCAGCAGCCCCTCCGGGACCCAGTACTTC. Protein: CASSPSGTQYF.

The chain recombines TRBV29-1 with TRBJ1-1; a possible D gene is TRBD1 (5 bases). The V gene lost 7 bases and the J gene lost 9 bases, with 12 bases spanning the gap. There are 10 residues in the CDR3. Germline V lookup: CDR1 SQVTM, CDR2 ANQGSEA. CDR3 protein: CSGLGDQAFF. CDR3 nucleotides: TGCAGCGGCCTGGGGGATCAAGCTTTCTTT.

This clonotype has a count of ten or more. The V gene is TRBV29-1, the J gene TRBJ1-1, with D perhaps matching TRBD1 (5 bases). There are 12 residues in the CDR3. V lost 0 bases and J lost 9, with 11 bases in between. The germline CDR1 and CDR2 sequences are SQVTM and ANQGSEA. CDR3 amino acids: CSVEDYQGKAFF. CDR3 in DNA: TGCAGCGTTGAAGACTACCAGGGCAAAGCTTTCTTT.

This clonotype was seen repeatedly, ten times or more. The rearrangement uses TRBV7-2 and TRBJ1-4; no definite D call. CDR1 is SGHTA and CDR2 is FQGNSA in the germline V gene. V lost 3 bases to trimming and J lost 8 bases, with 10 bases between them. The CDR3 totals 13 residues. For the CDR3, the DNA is TGTGCCAGCAGCTTGGGAGTTGTCGAAAAACTGTTTTTT. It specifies CASSLGVVEKLFF.

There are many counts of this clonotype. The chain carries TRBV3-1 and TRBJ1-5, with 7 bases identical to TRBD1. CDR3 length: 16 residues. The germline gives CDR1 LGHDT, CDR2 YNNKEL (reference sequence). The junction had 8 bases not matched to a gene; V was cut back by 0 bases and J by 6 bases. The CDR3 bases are TGTGCCAGCAGCCAAGAAGGGAGGGGGCGCGGTCAGCCCCAGCATTTT. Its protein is CASSQEGRGRGQPQHF.